Listed here are 2 T cell receptor beta chains from one sample, sequenced in a study of blood T cell repertoires in COVID-19. Measured with immunoSEQ multiplex PCR; TCRdb has only the in-frame clones, and not every one. In the table there are about 73,000 clones, approximately 71% of which are singletons. Sequenced material: peripheral blood. These receptor sequences come from an older man with COVID-19, enrolled during active disease.

The rearrangement joins TRBV28 to TRBJ1-5; no clear D. Germline CDR1 is MDHEN and CDR2 is SYDVKM. The CDR3 is 12 amino acids. Trimming shortened V by 1 base and J by 5 bases, and 3 bases separated the two germline ends. The CDR3 DNA reads as TGTGCCAGCAGTTTATACTATCAGCCCCAGCATTTT. Its translation: CASSLYYQPQHF.

This clone was counted only a few times. The V call is TRBV7-3, the J call TRBJ1-2, with 8 nucleotides matching TRBD1. The CDR3 has 15 amino acids. The trim removed 5 bases at V and 2 bases at J, leaving 7 bases unmatched. Germline lookup yields CDR1 SGHTA and CDR2 FQGTGA. In DNA, the CDR3 is TGTGCCAGCAGCCCTTCCGGGACAGGAAACTATGGCTACACCTTC. Its protein product is CASSPSGTGNYGYTF.